This T cell receptor beta chain was identified during a study of blood T cells in healthy people across ages. This CDR3 spans 19 amino acids. CDR1 PRHDT and CDR2 FYEKMQ come from the germline V gene (reference sequence). The V end lost 6 bases, the J end lost 6 bases, and 33 bases lay between the germline ends. The second PCR ran roughly 7 to 12 cycles with a sample-barcoded 5' primer and J-beta primers. TCRdb independently ran MiXCR on the 5' RACE reads; one entry per CDR3 protein. This sample yields 600,000 to 850,000 distinct CDR3 sequences, of which 35% to 45% are seen a single time; 20% to 25% belongs to the top ten.

Sequenced sample: blood. This clonotype was obtained from a woman aged 55-75 years in good health. The chain recombines TRBV13 with TRBJ2-7; TRBD1 is a possible D gene (7 bases). The CDR3 coding sequence is TGTGCCAGCAGGCCCGGGACAGCCCCCTGGGCTAGCGTCCCCTGCGAGCAGTACTTC. Its protein product is CASRPGTAPWASVPCEQYF.